The 12 T cell receptor beta chains listed next were all sequenced from one sample in a study of blood T cell repertoires in COVID-19. TCRdb keeps only in-frame clones here, not all; method: immunoSEQ multiplex PCR. The repertoire includes more than 65,000 clones, approximately 79% of them detected once, and roughly 9.8% sits in the top ten. The specimen sequenced was peripheral blood. The origin of the receptors is a woman aged 50 to 60 with acute or convalescent COVID-19.

This clone has more than one count but fewer than ten. CDR3 nucleotide sequence: TGCGCCAGCAGCTTTGGAGTTACTAGCGGGAACAATGAGCAGTTCTTC. Amino acid sequence: CASSFGVTSGNNEQFF. J is TRBJ2-1 and V is TRBV5-1, with 10 positions matching TRBD2. The CDR3 sequence is 16 residues long. After removal of 2 bases from V and 5 bases from J, the junction contained 7 bases not matched to a gene. CDR1 and CDR2 (germline): SGHRS, YFSETQ.

V and J are TRBV10-3 and TRBJ1-3, with TRBD1 as a possible D gene (6 bases). V was cut by 6 bases and J by 4 bases, with 16 bases left in between. The germline V gene encodes CDR1 ENHRY and CDR2 SYGVKD. CDR3 size: 15 residues. The CDR3 bases are TGTGCCATCAGCCGGGACATGGGAATCGGAAACACCATATATTTT. It is translated as CAISRDMGIGNTIYF.

The rearrangement uses TRBV5-1 and TRBJ2-1; 12 bases are a match to TRBD2. Germline assignment: CDR1 SGHRS and CDR2 YFSETQ. This CDR3 is 17 amino acids long. The junction had 12 bases not matched to a gene; V was cut back by 2 bases and J by 9 bases. The CDR3 loop reads CASSLPSTSGGLGEQFF. CDR3 DNA: TGCGCCAGCAGCTTACCTTCGACTAGCGGGGGATTGGGTGAGCAGTTCTTC. Variable domain in full (rest from reference TRBV5-1 and TRBJ2-1): KAGVTQTPRYLIKTRGQQVTLSCSPISGHRSVSWYQQTPGQGLQFLFEYFSETQRNKGNFPGRFSGRQFSNSRSEMNVSTLELGDSALYLCASSLPSTSGGLGEQFFGPGTRLTVL.

The table lists this clone with a few counts. The CDR3 here is CASSLGTTRTTEAFF. In nucleotides, the CDR3 is TGTGCCAGCAGTTTAGGGACTACCCGGACCACTGAAGCTTTCTTT. The chain is built from TRBV27 and TRBJ1-1; D might be TRBD1 (5 bases). V shed 2 bases and J shed 4 bases, with 14 bases lying between them. There are 15 residues in the CDR3. Looked up from germline, CDR1 is MNHEY and CDR2 is SMNVEV (reference sequence).

The chain couples TRBV19 to TRBJ2-1; TRBD2 matches at 11 bases. With 4 bases clipped from V and 5 bases from J, the junction kept 7 bases outside the gene matches. Germline V lookup: CDR1 LNHDA, CDR2 SQIVND (reference sequence). This CDR3 contains 16 residues. In DNA, the CDR3 is TGTGCCAGTAGTAGAACCGGGACTAGCGGTAACAATGAGCAGTTCTTC. It yields the protein CASSRTGTSGNNEQFF.

The chain carries TRBV3-1 (or the pseudogene TRBV3-2) and TRBJ2-5; 7 nucleotides match TRBD1. The junction had 5 bases not matched to a gene; V was cut back by 5 bases and J by 2 bases. There are 14 residues in the CDR3. The V gene's germline CDR1 is LGHDT and CDR2 YNNKEL (reference sequence). The CDR3 spells CASSDRDRQETQYF. CDR3 DNA sequence: TGTGCCAGCAGCGACCGGGACAGACAAGAGACCCAGTACTTC.

The chain has TRBV5-1 and TRBJ1-1; D gene uncertain. Germline V gene sequence: CDR1 SGHRS, CDR2 YFSETQ. The CDR3 covers 18 residues. Trimming shortened V by 3 bases and J by 4 bases, and 25 bases separated the two germline ends. The CDR3 reads CASSSPRMGPLGGTEAFF. DNA for the CDR3: TGCGCCAGCAGCTCACCTCGAATGGGTCCCCTAGGAGGCACTGAAGCTTTCTTT.

The rearrangement links TRBV19 to TRBJ1-6; 7 nucleotides agree with TRBD1. The CDR3 sequence is 13 residues long. Unmatched junction bases numbered 4, after V lost 7 bases and J lost 7 bases. CDR1 and CDR2 (germline): LNHDA, SQIVND (reference sequence). CDR3 sequence (DNA): TGTGCCAGTAAGGGACAGCCGAATTCACCCCTCCACTTT. This encodes CASKGQPNSPLHF.

V is TRBV19 and J is TRBJ1-5, with 11 nucleotides matching TRBD1. There are 14 residues in the CDR3. CDR1 is LNHDA and CDR2 is SQIVND in the germline V gene (reference sequence). J was trimmed by 7 bases and V by 5 bases; bases with no gene match: 4. CDR3 DNA sequence: TGTGCCAGTAGTGGGACAGGGGGAGGGCAGCCCCAGCATTTT. Encoded protein: CASSGTGGGQPQHF.

The chain combines TRBV2 with TRBJ2-7; TRBD1 agrees at 9 bases. V trimming: 3 bases; J trimming: 3 bases; junction bases outside the gene matches: 6. This CDR3 is built from 15 residues. Germline V gene lookup returns CDR1 SNHLY and CDR2 FYNNEI. As DNA, the CDR3 is TGTGCCAGCAGTGAGTTCGGGACAGGGAGCTACGAGCAGTACTTC. It yields the protein CASSEFGTGSYEQYF.

This clone was seen more than once but under ten times. V and J are TRBV6-1 and TRBJ2-3; D may be TRBD1 (7 bases). The CDR3 has 16 amino acids. Between the trimmed V and J ends, which lost 1 base and 8 bases, there was a span of 19 bases. Germline assignment: CDR1 MNHNS and CDR2 SASEGT. The CDR3 DNA is TGTGCCAGCAGTGAAGGTGGAGGGGGCCCTGGTGTTACGCAGTATTTT. Translation gives CASSEGGGGPGVTQYF.

V gene TRBV12-3 or TRBV12-4 combines with J gene TRBJ1-1; D perhaps matches TRBD1 (5 bases). The length of the CDR3 is 13 residues. The germline V and J ends were trimmed by 7 bases and 0 bases, with 9 bases remaining between them. The CDR3 region is CASTTTVNTEAFF. CDR3 sequence (DNA): TGTGCCAGCACCACGACAGTGAACACTGAAGCTTTCTTT.